These 16 T cell receptor beta chains were all obtained from the same sample, sequenced in a study of regulatory T cells in long-lasting Graves disease. For TCR beta, libraries came from iRepertoire HTBI primers and Arm-PCR of CDR3 regions. Via MiXCR, TCRdb re-called the multiplex PCR reads, giving one row per CDR3 protein. The table shows about 450,000 distinct CDR3 sequences, with about a sixth occurring only once. Time point indicated: newly diagnosed GD, antithyroid drugs for less than 3 months. Following extraction of RNA from PBMCs, that RNA was used to make the TCR library. The same specimen was also included in a second study, on T cells in Graves' hyperthyroidism and ophthalmopathy.

Sample: peripheral blood mononuclear cells (PBMCs), taken at new diagnosis, from a patient treated with antithyroid drugs. All receptors derive from a woman in her 30s with Graves disease.

This clonotype was seen a handful of times. The CDR3 here is CASSYSEGQETQYF. The CDR3 nucleotides are TGTGCCAGCAGTTACTCGGAAGGGCAAGAGACCCAGTACTTC. The chain uses TRBV6-5 and TRBJ2-5; D call uncertain. This CDR3 contains 14 residues. The V and J ends lost 0 bases and 2 bases respectively, with 7 bases between them. Germline values: CDR1 MNHEY, CDR2 SVGAGI.

There are many counts of this clonotype. J is TRBJ2-7 and V is TRBV20-1; 8 nucleotides align to TRBD2. Germline CDR1 DFQATT, CDR2 SNEGSKA (reference sequence). The length of the CDR3 is 15 residues. The CDR3 DNA reads as TGCAGCGTTCCGGGGGCGGGAGGCCGCTCCTACGAGCAGTACTTC. It yields the protein CSVPGAGGRSYEQYF.

The rearrangement uses TRBV20-1 and TRBJ1-1, with D possibly matching TRBD1 (6 bases). CDR3 size: 14 residues. From germline, CDR1 is DFQATT and CDR2 SNEGSKA (reference sequence). V was pared by 6 bases and J by 1 base, with 15 bases between. The CDR3 sequence: CSAARGGRNTEAFF. In DNA, the CDR3 is TGCAGTGCCGCGCGAGGGGGAAGGAACACTGAAGCTTTCTTT.

This clonotype has a count of ten or more. The chain links TRBV18 to TRBJ2-5; D unresolved. This CDR3 is built from 13 residues. Germline V lookup: CDR1 KGHSH, CDR2 LQKENI. V was trimmed by 1 base and J by 1 base, leaving 4 bases between them. The CDR3 spells CASSPRPQETQYF. The DNA of the CDR3 is TGTGCCAGCTCACCACGACCCCAAGAGACCCAGTACTTC.

There are many counts of this clonotype. The V and J genes are TRBV7-9 and TRBJ2-3; D possibly matches TRBD1 or TRBD2 (7 bases each). The CDR3 is made up of 16 amino acids. The germline gives CDR1 SEHNR, CDR2 FQNEAQ (reference sequence). V dropped 5 bases and J dropped 3 bases, with 18 bases sitting between them. The CDR3 reads CASSPLGQRGTDTQYF. For the CDR3, the DNA is TGTGCCAGCAGCCCATTGGGACAGCGGGGAACAGATACGCAGTATTTT.

This clonotype has at least ten counts. CDR3 sequence reads: CASSPGFRVYEQYF. The CDR3 DNA is TGTGCCAGCAGCCCGGGCTTCAGGGTCTACGAGCAGTACTTC. V usage is TRBV7-9 and J usage is TRBJ2-7, with D possibly being TRBD1 (5 bases). With 5 bases removed from V and 3 bases from J, the gap between germline ends came to 14 bases. The CDR3 contains 14 residues. In germline, CDR1 is SEHNR, CDR2 FQNEAQ (reference sequence).

CDR3 residues: CSAQALFGSGTYEQYF. DNA of the CDR3: TGCAGTGCTCAGGCCTTATTTGGATCTGGTACCTACGAGCAGTACTTC. The J gene is TRBJ2-7, the V gene TRBV20-1; D gene ambiguous. The V and J ends lost 5 bases and 2 bases respectively, with 22 bases between them. The length of the CDR3 is 16 residues. CDR1 is DFQATT, CDR2 SNEGSKA, per germline (reference sequence).

This clonotype was recorded at least ten times. The chain employs TRBV28 and TRBJ2-3; 9 bases agree with TRBD2. Trimming took 6 bases from V and 5 from J; bases not matched to a gene: 18. The germline V gene encodes CDR1 MDHEN and CDR2 SYDVKM. CDR3 length equals 18 residues. The CDR3 coding sequence is TGTGCCAGCAGGGAAGCGGGACTAGCACCCATTGGGGGAGATACGCAGTATTTT. Its protein is CASREAGLAPIGGDTQYF.

This clonotype was seen ten or more times. The CDR3 protein is CASTQGRVNTEAFF. The DNA of the CDR3 is TGTGCCAGTACTCAGGGGAGGGTGAACACTGAAGCTTTCTTT. The chain is built from TRBV28 and TRBJ1-1; weak D call: TRBD1 (6 bases). The CDR3 runs 14 residues. V was pared by 9 bases and J by 0 bases, with 14 bases between. Germline V lookup: CDR1 MDHEN, CDR2 SYDVKM.

This clonotype was seen ten or more times. The chain is built from TRBV18 and TRBJ2-1, with D uncertain. This CDR3 contains 14 residues. V shed 2 bases and J shed 3 bases, with 8 bases lying between them. Germline CDR1 reads KGHSH; CDR2 reads LQKENI. CDR3 nucleotides: TGTGCCAGCTCACCAGAGACTGGCTACAATGAGCAGTTCTTC. This encodes CASSPETGYNEQFF.

The rearrangement joins TRBV12-3 or TRBV12-4 to TRBJ2-1; 8 nucleotides align to TRBD2. Trimming cost V 2 bases and J 1 base; bases outside gene matches: 4. The length of the CDR3 is 16 residues. This CDR3 is CASSLITSGSYNEQFF. Here the CDR3 DNA reads TGTGCCAGCAGTTTAATAACTAGCGGATCCTACAATGAGCAGTTCTTC.

This clonotype was detected ten times or more. The chain couples TRBV20-1 to TRBJ2-7; no clear D gene. V was clipped by 1 base and J by 7 bases, with 20 bases between them. The CDR3 runs to 15 residues. CDR1 DFQATT and CDR2 SNEGSKA come from the germline V gene (reference sequence). CDR3 residues: CSARVSITTQAEQYF. The CDR3, as DNA: TGCAGTGCTAGAGTATCTATAACTACTCAAGCAGAGCAGTACTTC.

This clonotype showed up many times. The chain employs TRBV5-1 and TRBJ1-2, with TRBD1 as a possible D gene (5 bases). The CDR3 loop spans 12 amino acids. V lost 4 bases to trimming and J lost 6 bases, with 10 bases between them. Germline V CDR1 and CDR2: SGHRS, YFSETQ. The chain's CDR3 is CASSQDTDGYTF. DNA for the CDR3: TGCGCCAGCAGCCAGGACACAGATGGCTACACCTTC.

As DNA, the CDR3 is TGTGCCAGCAGCCTCCGTGAGAACACCTACGAGCAGTACTTC. Its protein is CASSLRENTYEQYF. The gene calls are TRBV3-1 and TRBJ2-7; D ambiguous. CDR1 is LGHDT and CDR2 is YNNKEL in the germline V gene (reference sequence). The CDR3 has 14 residues. Trimming took off 4 bases at V and 2 bases at J, with 12 bases between the two ends.

This clonotype was found once. The chain is built from TRBV4-2 and TRBJ2-1, with 8 bases matching TRBD2. From germline, CDR1 is LGHNA and CDR2 YNFKEQ. The CDR3 totals 14 residues. Trimming at V came to 2 bases and at J to 6 bases, leaving 3 bases not matched to a gene. Here the CDR3 reads CASSQPGLVNEQFF. CDR3 in DNA: TGTGCCAGCAGCCAACCGGGACTAGTCAATGAGCAGTTCTTC.

This clonotype was seen at least ten times. V is TRBV3-1 and J is TRBJ1-1, with D tentatively TRBD1 (5 bases). The V end lost 1 base, the J end lost 4 bases, and 10 bases lay between the germline ends. Per the germline V gene, CDR1 is LGHDT and CDR2 is YNNKEL (reference sequence). This CDR3 is built from 14 residues. CDR3 nucleotides: TGTGCCAGCAGCCAAGGAACCGGGACCACTGAAGCTTTCTTT. This encodes CASSQGTGTTEAFF.